The source of this T cell receptor (beta chain) is a study of T cells in localized non-small cell lung cancer. The adjacent lung that was sampled lay at least 2 cm from the tumor margin and showed no atypia. Findings and limits, study-wide: Adjacent lung exhibited a median of 57 among the 100 most abundant tumor clones. Overall survival was longer when the density of T cells in the blood was higher. Uninvolved neighboring lung showed the greatest T cell clonality, exceeding tumor.

In regard to this clone: What it binds is not known.

This table comes from immunoSEQ multiplex PCR, and its TCRdb copy is limited to in-frame clones, with some not included. The data hold 1,500 to 2,000 clones, with approximately 36% observed a single time. CDR1 and CDR2 from the germline V gene are MNHGY and SAAAGT. The germline V and J ends were trimmed by 5 bases and 0 bases, with 13 bases remaining between them. This CDR3 has 15 residues. The chain is built from TRBV6-8 and TRBJ1-1; tentatively, D is TRBD1 (5 bases). The sequenced sample was normal lung tissue next to the tumor, obtained before any cancer treatment. This clonotype was obtained from a female donor of 60 years or more with stage II squamous cell lung carcinoma. This CDR3 reads CASSTPTVMNTEAFF. The CDR3 DNA reads TGTGCCAGCAGTACCCCGACAGTAATGAACACTGAAGCTTTCTTT.